One sample yielded the 19 T cell receptor beta chains listed below, sequenced in a study of shared clonotypes between healthy human individuals. Generated by immunoSEQ multiplex PCR, the TCRdb table keeps only in-frame clones and is missing some. This sample has 950,000 to 1,300,000 clones, with roughly 70% found just once. The source material was memory CD4+ T cells sorted from blood. Subset described: CD45RA-negative fraction. Source of these receptors: a man aged 18 to 35 in good health.

This clone is a singleton in its sample. The V and J genes are TRBV9 and TRBJ2-7, with 12 nucleotides matching TRBD2. Trimming cost V 5 bases and J 4 bases; bases outside gene matches: 10. The CDR3 runs 16 residues. The germline V gene has CDR1 SGDLS and CDR2 YYNGEE. Here the CDR3 reads CASRDFGLAGRYEQYF. The DNA of the CDR3 is TGTGCCAGCAGGGATTTCGGACTAGCGGGACGATACGAGCAGTACTTC.

V gene TRBV10-3 combines with J gene TRBJ2-7; D possibly matches TRBD1 or TRBD2 (6 bases each). V lost 11 bases and J 6 bases, leaving 20 bases between the germline ends. Germline-derived CDR1 and CDR2 are ENHRY and SYGVKD. This CDR3 comprises 13 residues. CDR3 amino acids: CASNSGGGAEQYF. In nucleotides, the CDR3 is TGTGCCTCTAACTCCGGGGGCGGCGCCGAGCAGTACTTC.

The chain joins TRBV11-2 to TRBJ2-3; the D is unclear. The germline CDR1 and CDR2 sequences are SGHAT and FQNNGV. Trimming took 4 bases from V and 2 from J, leaving 4 bases between them. The CDR3 is 12 amino acids. The CDR3 region has the DNA TGTGCCAGCAGCTCCCTCACAGATACGCAGTATTTT. This translates into CASSSLTDTQYF. The full variable domain, rest sourced from reference TRBV11-2 and TRBJ2-3, is EAGVAQSPRYKIIEKRQSVAFWCNPISGHATLYWYQQILGQGPKLLIQFQNNGVVDDSQLPKDRFSAERLKGVDSTLKIQPAKLEDSAVYLCASSSLTDTQYFGPGTRLTVL.

J is TRBJ1-5 and V is TRBV4-2; 7 bases map to TRBD1. CDR3 size: 17 residues. In germline, CDR1 is LGHNA, CDR2 YNFKEQ. With V trimmed by 0 bases and J by 2 bases, 7 bases remained unmatched. The CDR3 coding sequence is TGTGCCAGCAGCCAAGACATGACAGGGATAGGCAATCAGCCCCAGCATTTT. This translates into CASSQDMTGIGNQPQHF.

This clone was found a few times. This chain connects TRBV30 to TRBJ1-1, with D unclear. Trimming pared 5 bases from V and 2 bases from J, leaving 9 bases between. The germline V gene encodes CDR1 GTSNPN and CDR2 SVGIG (reference sequence). This CDR3 is built from 12 residues. The CDR3 here is CAWVGINTEAFF. CDR3 bases: TGTGCCTGGGTCGGGATCAACACTGAAGCTTTCTTT. Supplemented by reference TRBV30 and TRBJ1-1, the full variable domain reads SQTIHQWPATLVQPVGSPLSLECTVEGTSNPNLYWYRQAAGRGLQLLFYSVGIGQISSEVPQNLSASRPQDRQFILSSKKLLLSDSGFYLCAWVGINTEAFFGQGTRLTVV.

This clone has a single count. V gene TRBV18 combines with J gene TRBJ1-5; D may be TRBD1 (5 bases). The V end lost 3 bases, the J end lost 0 bases, and 9 bases lay between the germline ends. This CDR3 has 15 residues. Germline-derived CDR1 and CDR2 are KGHSH and LQKENI. The CDR3 DNA is TGTGCCAGCTCACCGGGACGGCCTAGCAATCAGCCCCAGCATTTT. Its protein is CASSPGRPSNQPQHF.

J is TRBJ1-2 and V is TRBV28; the D gene is possibly TRBD1 (6 bases). The CDR3 spans 15 residues. Trimming cost V 3 bases and J 4 bases, with 15 bases left between them. Germline-derived CDR1 and CDR2 are MDHEN and SYDVKM. The CDR3 region has the DNA TGTGCCAGCAGTTTTTCGGGGGCGAGCGTCTATGGCTACACCTTC. Amino acid sequence: CASSFSGASVYGYTF.

The genes are TRBV4-1 and TRBJ1-2, with D perhaps TRBD1 (6 bases). Trimming left V 10 bases short and J 2 bases short, with 20 bases between. The CDR3 has 15 residues. The V gene's germline CDR1 is MGHRA and CDR2 YSYEKL. The CDR3 region has the DNA TGCGCCACCTTTAGTTTTCAACAGGGAAACTATGGCTACACCTTC. Its protein is CATFSFQQGNYGYTF.

Concerning this clone: A junction boundary mismatches the germline segment, possibly from a read error. V gene TRBV6-1 combines with J gene TRBJ2-7; TRBD1 aligns across 9 bases. CDR3 length: 15 residues. Germline lookup yields CDR1 MNHNS and CDR2 SASEGT. The CDR3 loop reads CASSASGQGSDEQYF. Here the CDR3 DNA reads TGTGCCAGCAGTGCGTCGGGACAGGGCTCCGACGAGCAGTACTTC.

V is TRBV27 and J is TRBJ2-4; D is possibly TRBD1 or TRBD2 (6 bases each). Germline V gene sequence: CDR1 MNHEY, CDR2 SMNVEV (reference sequence). This CDR3 contains 15 residues. Trimming removed 0 bases from V and 7 bases from J, with 13 bases in between. CDR3 nucleotide sequence: TGTGCCAGCAGTTTATCCCCCGTGGGGGGCAACATTCAGTACTTC. Amino acid sequence: CASSLSPVGGNIQYF.

V usage is TRBV9 and J usage is TRBJ1-4; TRBD1 aligns across 7 bases. The CDR3 spans 15 residues. Germline V gives CDR1 SGDLS, CDR2 YYNGEE. The junction had 8 bases not matched to a gene; V was cut back by 0 bases and J by 9 bases. The CDR3: CASSVAGQVGQKLFF. The DNA for the CDR3 is TGTGCCAGCAGCGTAGCCGGACAGGTGGGGCAAAAACTGTTTTTT.

The V and J genes are TRBV5-1 and TRBJ2-5, with TRBD2 matching 13 bases. V trimming: 4 bases; J trimming: 4 bases; junction bases outside the gene matches: 10. The CDR3 is 17 amino acids. Germline V CDR1 and CDR2: SGHRS, YFSETQ. CDR3 nucleotide sequence: TGCGCCAGCAGCCCGGGCGGGACTAGCGGGGCCGCAGAGACCCAGTACTTC. It is translated as CASSPGGTSGAAETQYF.

This clone was detected only a few times. The chain recombines TRBV14 with TRBJ2-1, with no clear D. Germline loops: CDR1 SGHDN, CDR2 FVKESK. V shed 1 base and J shed 9 bases, with 10 bases lying between them. This CDR3 region has 13 residues. The DNA of the CDR3 is TGTGCCAGCAGCCAAGGCGCTCCAAGTGAGCAGTTCTTC. Amino acids: CASSQGAPSEQFF.

The V call is TRBV28, the J call TRBJ2-6; D uncertain. The V gene lost 4 bases and the J gene lost 0 bases, with 10 bases spanning the gap. Germline V CDR1 and CDR2: MDHEN, SYDVKM. The CDR3 is 16 amino acids. The DNA of the CDR3 is TGTGCCAGCAGTTCCGCCCTGCTCTCTGGGGCCAACGTCCTGACTTTC. This sequence encodes CASSSALLSGANVLTF.

The chain combines TRBV7-9 with TRBJ2-1; D might be TRBD2 (6 bases). Trimming removed 5 bases at V and 8 bases at J, with 22 bases between. CDR3 length: 16 residues. CDR1 SEHNR and CDR2 FQNEAQ come from the germline V gene (reference sequence). CDR3 amino acids: CASSLIRLGVGDEQFF. For the CDR3, the DNA is TGTGCCAGCAGCCTGATTAGACTAGGCGTCGGGGATGAGCAGTTCTTC.

The chain joins TRBV29-1 to TRBJ2-3; D is perhaps TRBD2 (6 bases). The CDR3 sequence is 14 residues long. V lost 7 bases and J 5 bases, leaving 19 bases between the germline ends. Germline loops: CDR1 SQVTM, CDR2 ANQGSEA. CDR3 coding DNA: TGCAGCGCCGCGACCGGGGGAACACAAGATACGCAGTATTTT. Residues: CSAATGGTQDTQYF.

The V and J genes are TRBV7-6 and TRBJ1-1, with 7 nucleotides matching TRBD1. Germline assignment: CDR1 SGHVS and CDR2 FNYEAQ. The CDR3 runs to 13 residues. V dropped 5 bases and J dropped 7; count of bases not matched to a gene: 7. The CDR3 DNA is TGTGCCAGCAGCCCTCAGGGGGGTTATGAAGCTTTCTTT. It codes for CASSPQGGYEAFF. The full variable domain, completed using reference TRBV7-6 and TRBJ1-1, is GAGVSQSPRYKVTKRGQDVALRCDPISGHVSLYWYRQALGQGPEFLTYFNYEAQQDKSGLPNDRFSAERPEGSISTLTIQRTEQRDSAMYRCASSPQGGYEAFFGQGTRLTVV.

This rearrangement joins TRBV30 to TRBJ2-7; D not resolved. CDR1 and CDR2 from the germline V gene are GTSNPN and SVGIG (reference sequence). The CDR3 covers 11 residues. V was clipped by 5 bases and J by 3 bases, with 8 bases between them. CDR3 in DNA: TGTGCCTGGGGTTCAGACTACGAGCAGTACTTC. Translated: CAWGSDYEQYF.

The chain uses TRBV5-1 and TRBJ1-2; D is possibly TRBD1 (6 bases). The V end lost 3 bases, the J end lost 7 bases, and 16 bases lay between the germline ends. CDR3 length: 14 amino acids. Germline values: CDR1 SGHRS, CDR2 YFSETQ. The CDR3 DNA is TGCGCCAGCAGCTCGGACAGAGCGAAGGCTGGCTACACCTTC. Residues: CASSSDRAKAGYTF.